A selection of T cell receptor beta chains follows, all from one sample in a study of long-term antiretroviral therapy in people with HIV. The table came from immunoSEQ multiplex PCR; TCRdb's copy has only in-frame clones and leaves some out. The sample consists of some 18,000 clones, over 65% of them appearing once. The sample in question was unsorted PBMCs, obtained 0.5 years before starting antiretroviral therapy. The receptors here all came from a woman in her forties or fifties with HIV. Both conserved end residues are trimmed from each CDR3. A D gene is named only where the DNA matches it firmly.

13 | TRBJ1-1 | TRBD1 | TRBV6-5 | ASSYTGTGGPEAF
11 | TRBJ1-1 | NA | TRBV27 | ASSIGAGIEAF
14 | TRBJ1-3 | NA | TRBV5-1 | ASSLSGRSSGNTIY
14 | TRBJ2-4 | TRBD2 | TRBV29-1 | SVEGVAGGGMNIQY
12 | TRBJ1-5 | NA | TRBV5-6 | ASSFRDGHQPQH
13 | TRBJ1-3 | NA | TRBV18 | ASSPPTPAGNTIY
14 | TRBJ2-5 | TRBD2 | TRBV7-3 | ASSLGTSGGLETQY
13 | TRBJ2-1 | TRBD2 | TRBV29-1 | SVEKTSGGLHEQF
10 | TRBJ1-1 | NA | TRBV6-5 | ASRPPQGGAF
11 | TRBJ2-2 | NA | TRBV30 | AWSPENTGELF
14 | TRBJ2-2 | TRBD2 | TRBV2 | ASSELAGHNTGELF
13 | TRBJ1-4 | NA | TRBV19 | ASSIAQGRNEKLF
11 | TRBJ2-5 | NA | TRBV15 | ATTREARETQY
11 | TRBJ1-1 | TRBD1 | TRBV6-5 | ASSNDRGKVAF
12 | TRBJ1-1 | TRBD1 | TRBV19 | ASREDRTLLEAF